The T cell receptor beta chain described here comes from a study of beta chain features in type 1 diabetes. Whole-study findings and limits: Shorter TCRB CDR3s, moderately but significantly so, were found in Type 1 diabetes patients in all four CD4+ subsets.

The V gene lost 0 bases and the J gene lost 4 bases, with 21 bases spanning the gap. This CDR3 region has 19 residues. In germline, CDR1 is LGHNA, CDR2 YSLEER. Sequenced material consisted of expressed TCRB transcripts (all of the isolated RNA was reverse transcribed). This table comes from immunoSEQ multiplex PCR, and its TCRdb copy is limited to in-frame clones, with some not included. This sample has approximately 170,000 clones, with 7.8% found just once. As for this clone: Its antigen is unidentified.

This chain uses TRBV4-3 with TRBJ1-4, with no clear D. What was sequenced was central memory CD4+ T cells from blood. This clonotype was sampled from a woman in her thirties or forties with type 1 diabetes. The CDR3 sequence: CASSQDPVGEASFNEKLFF. CDR3 sequence (DNA): TGCGCCAGCAGCCAAGATCCGGTCGGAGAAGCGAGCTTTAATGAAAAACTGTTTTTT.